This passage covers 2 T cell receptor beta chains from one sample sequenced in a study of OX40 agonist ivuxolimab in advanced cancers. Libraries were prepared by immunoSEQ multiplex PCR; TCRdb keeps only in-frame clonotypes and omits some of them. Among roughly 46,000 clones listed, 91% were seen once. Material: CD4+ or CD8+ T cells sorted from blood, obtained in a trial of the OX40 agonist ivuxolimab. The receptors shown here come from an adult with an advanced solid tumor such as melanoma, head and neck, liver or kidney cancer.

The rearrangement links TRBV5-4 to TRBJ2-1; D is undetermined. The CDR3 extends over 14 amino acids. Trimming took off 7 bases at V and 5 bases at J, with 16 bases between the two ends. CDR1 is SGHNT and CDR2 is YYREEE in the germline V gene (reference sequence). The CDR3 region has the DNA TGTGCCAGCTTTACCTTAATGAGAAACAATGAGCAGTTCTTC. Protein sequence: CASFTLMRNNEQFF.

The chain is built from TRBV19 and TRBJ1-1; 9 bases map to TRBD1. Unmatched junction bases numbered 3, after V lost 3 bases and J lost 4 bases. Germline CDR1 is LNHDA and CDR2 is SQIVND (reference sequence). The CDR3 extends over 14 amino acids. The CDR3 protein is CASSMGQGITEAFF. The CDR3 nucleotides are TGTGCCAGTAGTATGGGACAGGGTATCACTGAAGCTTTCTTT.